A single sample is the source of the 23 T cell receptor beta chains below, sequenced in a study of graft-versus-host responses after intestinal transplantation. Clones were sequenced by immunoSEQ multiplex PCR, and TCRdb holds only the in-frame ones, with some missing. Of 85,000 to 110,000 clones in the sample, approximately 93% are singletons; the top ten hold around 1%. What these receptors recognize is not known. This sample comprised unstimulated CD8+ T cells sorted from spleen or lymph node cells, obtained before intestinal transplant. Receptors were obtained from a human donor who received an intestinal transplant.

The chain is built from TRBV6-4 and TRBJ1-6; D is unresolved. The CDR3 spans 15 residues. The V and J ends lost 6 bases and 5 bases respectively, with 14 bases between them. In germline, CDR1 is MRHNA, CDR2 SNTAGT. CDR3 amino acids: CASSETQADNSPLHF. The CDR3 DNA follows: TGTGCCAGCAGCGAGACGCAGGCTGATAATTCACCCCTCCACTTT.

J is TRBJ1-1 and V is TRBV15; D might be TRBD1 (6 bases). This CDR3 region has 14 residues. The germline gives CDR1 LNHNV, CDR2 YYDKDF (reference sequence). V shed 5 bases and J shed 6 bases, with 16 bases lying between them. CDR3 bases: TGTGCCACCAGCCCCCCGGGGGCTTGGCCTGAAGCTTTCTTT. Translating gives CATSPPGAWPEAFF.

V gene TRBV9 combines with J gene TRBJ1-2; a possible D gene is TRBD1 (6 bases). V lost 3 bases and J 8 bases, leaving 14 bases between the germline ends. CDR1 and CDR2 (germline): SGDLS, YYNGEE. This CDR3 is 13 amino acids long. The DNA of the CDR3 is TGTGCCAGCAGCGGGACAGTGGTAAAAGGCTACACCTTC. This codes for CASSGTVVKGYTF. Together with reference TRBV9 and TRBJ1-2, the CDR3 gives the full variable domain: DSGVTQTPKHLITATGQRVTLRCSPRSGDLSVYWYQQSLDQGLQFLIQYYNGEERAKGNILERFSAQQFPDLHSELNLSSLELGDSALYFCASSGTVVKGYTFGSGTRLTVV.

This clone was counted a single time. The chain joins TRBV5-8 to TRBJ1-1; D gene ambiguous. V was trimmed by 2 bases and J by 1 base, leaving 12 bases between them. The CDR3 is 15 residues long. The germline CDR1 and CDR2 sequences are SGHTS and YDEGEE. DNA for the CDR3: TGTGCCAGCAGCTTACCCGCGTCCGAGAACACTGAAGCTTTCTTT. This sequence encodes CASSLPASENTEAFF.

The chain joins TRBV6-1 to TRBJ1-1; weak D call: TRBD1 (5 bases). Germline V gene lookup returns CDR1 MNHNS and CDR2 SASEGT. The CDR3 is made up of 14 amino acids. V was clipped by 5 bases and J by 2 bases, with 12 bases between them. The CDR3 spells CASSSGTINTEAFF. The DNA for the CDR3 is TGTGCCAGCAGTTCCGGGACGATTAACACTGAAGCTTTCTTT.

J is TRBJ1-5 and V is TRBV19; TRBD1 aligns across 8 bases. Looked up from germline, CDR1 is LNHDA and CDR2 is SQIVND (reference sequence). Germline trimming cut 3 bases from V and 3 bases from J; bases unmatched to any gene: 4. The CDR3 consists of 15 residues. The CDR3 loop reads CASSIWTGNNQPQHF. In DNA form, the CDR3 reads TGTGCCAGTAGTATTTGGACAGGGAACAATCAGCCCCAGCATTTT.

The chain has TRBV6-1 and TRBJ2-7, with a possible D match to TRBD1 (5 bases). Per the germline V gene, CDR1 is MNHNS and CDR2 is SASEGT. The CDR3 runs to 14 residues. V lost 6 bases to trimming and J lost 3 bases, with 15 bases between them. CDR3 bases: TGTGCCAGCAGCGAAAACCGACAGCACTACGAGCAGTACTTC. This sequence encodes CASSENRQHYEQYF.

The chain links TRBV2 to TRBJ2-1, with a possible D match to TRBD2 (5 bases). Looked up from germline, CDR1 is SNHLY and CDR2 is FYNNEI. V dropped 0 bases and J dropped 0 bases, with 30 bases sitting between them. The CDR3 is 23 amino acids. Here the CDR3 reads CASSEALHRLGSSERVSYNEQFF. The CDR3, as DNA: TGTGCCAGCAGTGAAGCGCTTCACCGATTGGGTTCGTCCGAGAGGGTCTCCTACAATGAGCAGTTCTTC.

This clone appeared a single time. This chain connects TRBV9 to TRBJ2-6; no clear D gene. Germline CDR1 reads SGDLS; CDR2 reads YYNGEE. The V gene lost 0 bases and the J gene lost 2 bases, with 3 bases spanning the gap. The CDR3 length is 14 residues. CDR3 sequence (DNA): TGTGCCAGCAGCGTAGCCACTGGGGCCAACGTCCTGACTTTC. Its protein is CASSVATGANVLTF.

The DNA of the CDR3 is TGCGCCAGCAGCCAAGTCACAAGTCGGAATAATTCACCCCTCCACTTT. The encoded protein is CASSQVTSRNNSPLHF. The rearrangement links TRBV4-1 to TRBJ1-6; D remains unclear. The CDR3 extends over 16 amino acids. Germline V gives CDR1 MGHRA, CDR2 YSYEKL. Trimming pared 1 base from V and 5 bases from J, leaving 12 bases between.

The gene calls are TRBV6-5 and TRBJ2-3; unclear D gene. This CDR3 is 12 amino acids long. V shed 8 bases and J shed 2 bases, with 8 bases lying between them. Germline V CDR1 and CDR2: MNHEY, SVGAGI. DNA for the CDR3: TGTGCCAGCGGGGAAGCCACAGATACGCAGTATTTT. It encodes CASGEATDTQYF.

The chain carries TRBV7-6 and TRBJ2-5; D not resolved. CDR1 and CDR2 (germline): SGHVS, FNYEAQ. This CDR3 region has 15 residues. Trimming shortened V by 5 bases and J by 5 bases, and 18 bases separated the two germline ends. The CDR3 DNA follows: TGTGCCAGCAGCCTACTCGCCGAGATGGGGGAGACCCAGTACTTC. Its protein is CASSLLAEMGETQYF.

The table lists this clone with a count of one. The gene calls are TRBV18 and TRBJ2-5, with D perhaps TRBD2 (5 bases). The ends were cut back, 6 bases at V and 2 bases at J, with 13 bases in the middle. This CDR3 has 14 amino acids. CDR1 is KGHSH, CDR2 LQKENI, per germline. The CDR3 sequence is CASSPSYLQETQYF. For the CDR3, the DNA is TGTGCCAGCTCCCCTAGCTACCTTCAAGAGACCCAGTACTTC.

This clone has a handful of counts. V and J are TRBV4-1 and TRBJ1-2; D call uncertain. CDR3 length: 14 amino acids. Trimming shortened V by 4 bases and J by 0 bases, and 9 bases separated the two germline ends. Germline V CDR1 and CDR2: MGHRA, YSYEKL. The CDR3 nucleotides are TGCGCCAGCAGCCTCAGTCTCTCTAACTATGGCTACACCTTC. Translation: CASSLSLSNYGYTF.

The chain joins TRBV27 to TRBJ1-2; TRBD1 is a possible D gene (5 bases). Germline CDR1 MNHEY, CDR2 SMNVEV (reference sequence). The CDR3 has 14 residues. V dropped 4 bases and J dropped 3 bases, with 12 bases sitting between them. CDR3 nucleotide sequence: TGTGCCAGCAGTTCCCAGGGAACCGACTATGGCTACACCTTC. As protein: CASSSQGTDYGYTF.

The chain couples TRBV19 to TRBJ1-1; D remains unclear. The ends were cut back, 3 bases at V and 0 bases at J, with 11 bases in the middle. Germline CDR1 LNHDA, CDR2 SQIVND (reference sequence). The CDR3 has 15 residues. CDR3 sequence reads: CASSIGSFMNTEAFF. The DNA of the CDR3 is TGTGCCAGTAGTATCGGTTCATTTATGAACACTGAAGCTTTCTTT.

The chain is built from TRBV7-3 and TRBJ2-1; D is ambiguous. Germline V gives CDR1 SGHTA, CDR2 FQGTGA. CDR3 size: 13 residues. V shed 0 bases and J shed 4 bases, with 4 bases lying between them. The CDR3 bases are TGTGCCAGCAGCTTAACGGAATACAATGAGCAGTTCTTC. It codes for CASSLTEYNEQFF.

V is TRBV9 and J is TRBJ1-1, with a possible D match to TRBD1 (6 bases). The ends were cut back, 0 bases at V and 8 bases at J, with 17 bases in the middle. The CDR3 has 15 residues. The germline CDR1 and CDR2 sequences are SGDLS and YYNGEE. CDR3 amino acids: CASSVGILGAEEAFF. The CDR3 DNA follows: TGTGCCAGCAGCGTAGGTATCTTGGGGGCGGAGGAAGCTTTCTTT.

The chain is built from TRBV19 and TRBJ2-2, with 10 bases aligning to TRBD1. The germline V gene has CDR1 LNHDA and CDR2 SQIVND (reference sequence). The V and J ends lost 6 bases and 7 bases, in that order; junction bases with no gene match: 5. The CDR3 has 14 amino acids. The CDR3 DNA is TGTGCCAGTAGGCACGGACAGGGGGTCGGGGAGCTGTTTTTT. Translating it yields CASRHGQGVGELFF.

This chain joins TRBV5-6 and TRBJ2-2, with 10 bases that match TRBD2. The V segment lost 6 bases and the J segment 5 bases; nucleotides outside the gene matches: 7. Germline CDR1 is SGHDT and CDR2 is YYEEEE. The CDR3 loop spans 15 amino acids. For the CDR3, the DNA is TGTGCCAGCACCATAGCGGGGGGAAGGACCGGGGAGCTGTTTTTT. It specifies CASTIAGGRTGELFF.

In nucleotides, the CDR3 is TGCAGCGTTCCAAATAACTATGGCTACACCTTC. Translation gives CSVPNNYGYTF. The gene calls are TRBV29-1 and TRBJ1-2; D is unclear. Germline V gene lookup returns CDR1 SQVTM and CDR2 ANQGSEA. The CDR3 consists of 11 residues. V lost 5 bases and J 1 base, leaving 5 bases between the germline ends.

The chain joins TRBV28 to TRBJ1-2; possible D gene TRBD1, 5 bases. CDR3 size: 14 residues. V was shortened by 7 bases and J by 4 bases, with 16 bases between the two germline ends. The germline gives CDR1 MDHEN, CDR2 SYDVKM. The CDR3 is CASMRTTGFYGYTF. CDR3 sequence (DNA): TGTGCCAGCATGAGGACAACCGGATTCTATGGCTACACCTTC.

The chain combines TRBV13 with TRBJ2-1; D may correspond to TRBD1 or TRBD2 (5 bases each). Trimming cost V 6 bases and J 6 bases, with 15 bases left between them. This CDR3 has 14 amino acids. CDR1 is PRHDT, CDR2 FYEKMQ, per germline (reference sequence). The CDR3 region has the DNA TGTGCCAGCAGTCCGTGGGCCGGGGCCAATGAGCAGTTCTTC. This encodes CASSPWAGANEQFF.